Described below is a single T cell receptor (beta chain) sequence and its context. This clone was counted only a few times. Its antigen has not been determined. The record has no base qualities; no much larger clone is one base away. These data belong to a study of technical replicates of blood from several donors (dated by TCRdb to 2016 to 2017). Libraries were built with the immunoSEQ multiplex PCR assay. This immuneACCESS table, as held by TCRdb, lists in-frame sequences with V and J called but not all clones. Of the missing ones, under half trace to an unresolved V gene in checked studies; the others have no known cause. This sample lists around 64,000 clones; around 93% were detected once. The ten largest make up less than 4.5% of the sample. A distance of 14 bases separates the germline ends of V and J, which lose 2 bases and 6 bases respectively. CDR3 length: 14 amino acids, cysteine to phenylalanine. Of the read, only the CDR3 DNA is kept; its 42 bases are in frame from base 1. Taken from the germline V gene, the CDR1 and CDR2 loops are KGHSH and LQKENI.

Sequences were obtained from PBMCs. The receptor comes from a human donor in good health. Some clones in this sample may be carry-over from other donors' samples. The chain joins TRBV18 to TRBJ2-7; the D gene identity is not certain. In nucleotides, the sequence is TGTGCCAGCTCACCAAGCTTTTCTCCCCTCGAGCAGTACTTC. Its amino acids are CASSPSFSPLEQYF.